This T cell receptor (beta chain) was found in a study of cytomegalovirus exposure and HLA in healthy donors. Researchers ran the PCR with 60 Vbeta and 13 Jbeta primers. Sequencing was performed with immunoSEQ multiplex PCR; in TCRdb, only in-frame clones are kept and a portion is missing. Among approximately 210,000 clones listed, under 85% were seen once. General observations from the study: Later work found that TCR association rates differed between HLA loci; DRB1 had the most and HLA-C the fewest. When analyzed later, a missense DCLRE1C variant was found to be linked to TCR beta V- and J-gene trimming.

In the case of this clone: Its antigen is undetermined.

This CDR3 region has 13 residues. V was trimmed by 7 bases and J by 5 bases, leaving 14 bases between them. Germline V lookup: CDR1 LNHDA, CDR2 SQIVND (reference sequence). Sequencing input: PBMCs. The sequence was obtained from a woman between 45 and 65 years old in good health and CMV-seropositive. The chain carries TRBV19 and TRBJ1-1; TRBD1 might be the D (6 bases). DNA of the CDR3: TGTGCCAGTAATTTCGGGACAAGTACTGAAGCTTTCTTT. This encodes CASNFGTSTEAFF.